These T cell receptor beta chains were read from a single sample in a study of T cells after yellow fever vaccination. In TCRdb, the 5' RACE reads were re-called with MiXCR into one record per CDR3 protein. In the table there are under 550,000 distinct CDR3 sequences, just over 20% of which are singletons. The sequencing used PBMCs, collected roughly 20 days after the first yellow fever vaccination. Every receptor here comes from a man in his late teens or twenties who received the YFV17D yellow fever vaccine. CDR3s include the opening cysteine and the closing phenylalanine or tryptophan. The order of the fields is D gene, J gene, V gene, clone size, CDR3 DNA, CDR3 protein. The D gene is left open where the match is weak. Clone size is stated in some rows and not others, as once, few, many or a class when expanded.

NA	TRBJ1-4	TRBV18	few	TGTGCCAGCTCACCATCCACAGACACAACTAATGAAAAACTGTTTTTT	CASSPSTDTTNEKLFF
NA	TRBJ2-1	TRBV29-1	few	TGCAGCGTTGGCAGGAACTCCTACAATGAGCAGTTCTTC	CSVGRNSYNEQFF
NA	TRBJ2-6	TRBV7-3	NA	TGTGCCAGCAGCTTAAGACCGCGGGGGCTTGGGGCCAACGTCCTGACTTTC	CASSLRPRGLGANVLTF
TRBD2	TRBJ2-3	TRBV11-2	many	TGTGCCAGCAGCTTAGTAGTCGGGGGGGCCACAGATACGCAGTATTTT	CASSLVVGGATDTQYF
NA	TRBJ2-1	TRBV13	few	TGTGCCAGCAGCTTCGACGGGGGTTCCTACAATGAGCAGTTCTTC	CASSFDGGSYNEQFF
NA	TRBJ2-1	TRBV12-3/TRBV12-4	NA	TGTGCCAGCAGTGCTACAGGGGGGGCCTACAATGAGCAGTTCTTC	CASSATGGAYNEQFF
NA	TRBJ1-5	TRBV21-1	few	TGTGCCAGCAGCAAAGACCGACAGGTGGATAGCAATCAGCCCCAGCATTTT	CASSKDRQVDSNQPQHF
TRBD2	TRBJ2-1	TRBV4-3	once	TGCGCCAGCAGCCAAGATCCGAACCTGCGGGGGGGCACCTACAATGAGCAGTTCTTC	CASSQDPNLRGGTYNEQFF
TRBD1	TRBJ2-2	TRBV20-1	NA	TGCAGTGCTCACGGGACAGCGATCACCGGGGAGCTGTTTTTT	CSAHGTAITGELFF
TRBD2	TRBJ2-5	TRBV7-2	few	TGTGCCAGCAGCACCCCTCCGGGGGGGATCCAAGAGACCCAGTACTTC	CASSTPPGGIQETQYF
NA	TRBJ2-1	TRBV9	few	TGTGCCAGCAGCGTAGAGGCAGTCAATGAGCAGTTCTTC	CASSVEAVNEQFF
NA	TRBJ2-1	TRBV21-1	few	TGTGCCAGCAGCACCCCTTTGCAGGGTAAGGGTAATGAGCAGTTCTTC	CASSTPLQGKGNEQFF
NA	TRBJ2-7	TRBV18	NA	TGTGCCAGCTCACCGAGCAGGGAAAACGAGCAGTACTTC	CASSPSRENEQYF
TRBD1	TRBJ2-7	TRBV30	NA	TGTGCCTGGACGACAGGGTCCACCTACGAGCAGTACTTC	CAWTTGSTYEQYF
NA	TRBJ2-1	TRBV24-1	NA	TGTGCCACCAGTGATGGGGCCCCTAAGGACCCCAATGAGCAGTTCTTC	CATSDGAPKDPNEQFF